Sequencing of this T cell receptor (beta chain) was carried out in a study of blood T cells in healthy people across ages. Through a sample-barcoded 5' primer and a J-beta primer mix, a second PCR was run for roughly 7 to 11 cycles. TCRdb fed the 5' RACE reads into MiXCR, producing one record per CDR3 protein. The table shows around 1,000,000 distinct CDR3 sequences, with 20% to 25% occurring only once. V was pared by 6 bases and J by 3 bases, with 12 bases of the junction left unmatched. Germline CDR1 is ENHRY and CDR2 is SYGVKD. This CDR3 is built from 18 residues. This same sample was also taken into another study, of T cells of mothers and their children.

The clonotype was recovered from a girl under 10 years old in good health. Source material: blood. The chain employs TRBV10-3 and TRBJ2-7; TRBD2 matches at 15 bases. The CDR3 sequence is CAISRGLAGGPLLYEQYF. The CDR3 bases are TGTGCCATCAGCCGCGGACTAGCGGGAGGGCCGTTACTCTACGAGCAGTACTTC.